This is a list of T cell receptor beta chains from one sample in a study of T-cell memory formation after mild COVID-19. One entry per CDR3 protein, called by TCRdb with MiXCR from the 5' RACE reads. The sample yields about 140,000 distinct CDR3 sequences, roughly 15% seen once. The specimen sequenced was PBMCs or a T cell subset sorted from them (not recorded which). The source of these receptors is an adult woman who had mild COVID-19 (a few samples of this study predate the infection). Cell type and time point are not known. Each CDR3 is given without its conserved first and last residue. The order of the fields is J gene, D gene, clone size, V gene, CDR3 protein. A D gene is named only where the DNA matches it firmly. Clone sizes are given selectively: once, few, many, or a class where the clone is expanded.

TRBJ2-2	TRBD1	few	TRBV10-2	ASTSRYRGENTGELF
TRBJ2-3	TRBD2	.	TRBV4-2	ASSPGLAGVGSVPDTQY
TRBJ2-1	TRBD1	few	TRBV7-3	ASSLDRAGYNEQF
TRBJ1-2	TRBD1	few	TRBV29-1	SVDVPGQGDGYT
TRBJ2-3	TRBD1	few	TRBV5-1	ASRETGGITDTQY
TRBJ1-4	.	.	TRBV4-1	ASSQDWGTTNEKLF
TRBJ2-1	.	few	TRBV30	AWRSEGGEQF
TRBJ1-6	.	few	TRBV5-5	ASSPRQSSYNSPLH
TRBJ2-1	TRBD1	.	TRBV24-1	ATSDLGTGGYNEQF
TRBJ2-7	.	.	TRBV7-9	ASSLVNDPYEQY
TRBJ1-2	.	few	TRBV2	ASRAQQTYGYT
TRBJ1-6	.	.	TRBV20-1	SARDLPGRLNSPLH
TRBJ1-5	.	.	TRBV5-6	ASSLSRAINQPQH
TRBJ2-4	.	.	TRBV19	ASSIGGRNIQY
TRBJ2-3	.	few	TRBV7-9	ASSDSGSTDTQY
TRBJ1-1	TRBD1	few	TRBV5-1	ASSLGGIPGQGQAF
TRBJ2-3	.	few	TRBV7-2	ASSLTPLSGTDTQY
TRBJ1-1	.	few	TRBV19	ASIRGGRTPTRLNTEAF
TRBJ2-7	TRBD1	few	TRBV18	ASSPGQGGTYEQY
TRBJ2-1	.	.	TRBV7-9	ASTIEEYNEQF
TRBJ2-5	TRBD2	few	TRBV7-2	ASSLKFWTSGSQETQY
TRBJ1-6	.	few	TRBV4-1	ASSQQGIYNSPLH
TRBJ1-2	TRBD1	few	TRBV7-8	ASSFSAAGGAGPYGYT
TRBJ1-4	.	.	TRBV7-2	ASSFPGANEKLF
TRBJ2-7	.	.	TRBV25-1	ASSEGPTQY
TRBJ2-3	TRBD1	.	TRBV28	ASSPTGQYISTDTQY
TRBJ2-7	.	few	TRBV11-3	ASSSKSRWEQY
TRBJ2-1	TRBD2	.	TRBV6-6	ASSFTSGRARNEQF
TRBJ2-7	TRBD1	.	TRBV18	ASSLQQGAEQY
TRBJ1-1	.	few	TRBV7-8	ASSLGWGAGSHTEAF
TRBJ1-2	.	.	TRBV6-5	ASSPQEPPPDGYT
TRBJ1-3	.	.	TRBV9	ASSHRHRSGNTIY
TRBJ1-3	.	few	TRBV5-1	ASSLSYSGNTIY
TRBJ2-7	TRBD2	.	TRBV20-1	SALGRTSAYEQY
TRBJ2-1	TRBD2	few	TRBV12-3/TRBV12-4	ASSAPGLAYNEQF
TRBJ2-2	TRBD2	few	TRBV20-1	SAHHIAGLGKAGELF